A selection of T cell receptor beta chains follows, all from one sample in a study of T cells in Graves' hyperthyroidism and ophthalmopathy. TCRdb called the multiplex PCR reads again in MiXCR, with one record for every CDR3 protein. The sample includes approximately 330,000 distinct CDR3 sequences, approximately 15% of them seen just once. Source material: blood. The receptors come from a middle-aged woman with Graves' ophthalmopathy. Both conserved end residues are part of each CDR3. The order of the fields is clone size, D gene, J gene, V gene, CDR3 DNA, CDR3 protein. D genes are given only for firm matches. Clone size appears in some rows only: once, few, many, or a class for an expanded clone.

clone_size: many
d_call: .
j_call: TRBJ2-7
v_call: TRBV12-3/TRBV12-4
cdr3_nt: TGTGCCAGCAGTTTTGTGGGAGGTCTCTCCTACGAGCAGTACTTC
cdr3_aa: CASSFVGGLSYEQYF

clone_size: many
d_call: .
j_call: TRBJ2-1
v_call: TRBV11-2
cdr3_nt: TGTGCCAGCAGCTTAGGATCGGGGGGCTTCTCTTGGTATGAGCAGTTCTTC
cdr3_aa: CASSLGSGGFSWYEQFF

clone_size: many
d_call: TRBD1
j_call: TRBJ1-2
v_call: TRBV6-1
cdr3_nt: TGTGCCAGCAGTGACTGGGCAGGGGGCGTGCATGGCTACACCTTC
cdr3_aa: CASSDWAGGVHGYTF

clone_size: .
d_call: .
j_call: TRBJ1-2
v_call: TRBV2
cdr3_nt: TGTGCCAGCAGTGAATTATCAGGTGCCCACTATGGCTACACCTTC
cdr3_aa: CASSELSGAHYGYTF

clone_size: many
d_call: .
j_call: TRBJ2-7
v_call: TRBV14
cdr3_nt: TGTGCCAGCAGCCGAAACAGGGTGTCCGTCGAGCAGTACTTC
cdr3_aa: CASSRNRVSVEQYF

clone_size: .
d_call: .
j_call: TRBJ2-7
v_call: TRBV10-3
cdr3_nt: TGTGCCATCAGACGCAGTAATGGGGAGCAGTACTTC
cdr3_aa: CAIRRSNGEQYF

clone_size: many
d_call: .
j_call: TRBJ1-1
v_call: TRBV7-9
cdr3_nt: TGTGCCAGCCAGAAGACAGGTAACATGAACACTGAAGCTTTCTTT
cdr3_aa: CASQKTGNMNTEAFF

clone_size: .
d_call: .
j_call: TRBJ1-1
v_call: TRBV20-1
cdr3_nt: TGCAGTGCTAGAGGAAGAAGCTACACTGAAGCTTTCTTT
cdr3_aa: CSARGRSYTEAFF

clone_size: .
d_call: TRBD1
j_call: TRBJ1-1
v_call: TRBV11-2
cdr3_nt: TGTGCCAGCAGCTTAGATCTGCGGTGGGGGGCGGAAAGGCAGGGGGCCAACACTGAAGCTTTCTTT
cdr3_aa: CASSLDLRWGAERQGANTEAFF

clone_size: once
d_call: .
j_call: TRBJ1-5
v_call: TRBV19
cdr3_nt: TGTGCCAGTAGGGCGGTGGGCAATCAGCCCCAGCATTTT
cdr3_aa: CASRAVGNQPQHF

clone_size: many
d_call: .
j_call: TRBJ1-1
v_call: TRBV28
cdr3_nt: TGTGCCAGCAGTTTTGGGGAGTCGAACACTGAAGCTTTCTTT
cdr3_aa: CASSFGESNTEAFF

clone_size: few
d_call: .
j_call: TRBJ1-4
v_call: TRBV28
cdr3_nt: TGTGCCAGCAGTTTATCCGCGCGGGACGGAGAGGAAAAACTGTTTTTT
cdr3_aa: CASSLSARDGEEKLFF

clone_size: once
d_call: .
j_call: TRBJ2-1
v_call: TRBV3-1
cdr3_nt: TGTGCCAGCAGCCAAATGTGGGGAGATGAGCAGTTCTTC
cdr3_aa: CASSQMWGDEQFF

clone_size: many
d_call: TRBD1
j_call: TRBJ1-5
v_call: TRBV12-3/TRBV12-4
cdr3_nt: TGTGCCAGCAGTCTGACAGGGACGAATCAGCCCCAGCATTTT
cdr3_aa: CASSLTGTNQPQHF

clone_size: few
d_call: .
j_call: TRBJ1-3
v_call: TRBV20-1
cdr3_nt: TGCAGTGCTAGTTTCAGGGGAAACACCATATATTTT
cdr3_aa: CSASFRGNTIYF

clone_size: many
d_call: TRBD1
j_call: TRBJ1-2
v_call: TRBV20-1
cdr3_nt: TGCAGTGCTACCCCCGACAGGGCCGCGAGTGGCTACACCTTC
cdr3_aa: CSATPDRAASGYTF

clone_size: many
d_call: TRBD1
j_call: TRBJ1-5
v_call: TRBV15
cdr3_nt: TGTGCCACCAGCAGGACAGGGACTTATGGTGAGCCCCAGCATTTT
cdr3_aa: CATSRTGTYGEPQHF

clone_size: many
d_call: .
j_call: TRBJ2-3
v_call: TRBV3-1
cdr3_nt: TGTGCCAGCAGCCAAGTGGCAGATACGCAGTATTTT
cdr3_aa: CASSQVADTQYF

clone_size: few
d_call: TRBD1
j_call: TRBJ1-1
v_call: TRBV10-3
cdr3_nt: TGTGCCATCAGGAAGCGGGGGACAGTGAACACTGAAGCTTTCTTT
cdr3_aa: CAIRKRGTVNTEAFF

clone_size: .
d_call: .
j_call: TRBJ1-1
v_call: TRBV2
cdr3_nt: TGTGCCAGCGGTTTGGGGCAGGAGGGTACTGAAGCTTTCTTT
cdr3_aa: CASGLGQEGTEAFF

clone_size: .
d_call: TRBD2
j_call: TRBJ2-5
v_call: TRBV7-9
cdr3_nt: TGTGCCAGCAGCAGGGGACTAGCGGGGCTCGCCGAGACCCAGTACTTC
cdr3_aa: CASSRGLAGLAETQYF

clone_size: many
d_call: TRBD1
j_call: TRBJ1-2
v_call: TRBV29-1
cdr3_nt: TGCAGCGTCGATCCGGACAGGGCGATGGGCTACACCTTC
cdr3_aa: CSVDPDRAMGYTF

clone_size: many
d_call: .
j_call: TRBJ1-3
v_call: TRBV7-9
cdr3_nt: TGTGCCAGCAGCGTCCGGGGCGACCCTGGAAACACCATATATTTT
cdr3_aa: CASSVRGDPGNTIYF

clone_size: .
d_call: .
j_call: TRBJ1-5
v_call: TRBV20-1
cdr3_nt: TGCAGTGCTATGAGGGGAAATCAGCCCCAGCATTTT
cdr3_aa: CSAMRGNQPQHF

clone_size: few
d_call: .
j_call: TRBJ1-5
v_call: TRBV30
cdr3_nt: TGTGCCTGGAGTGACAGTGAAGGTCAGCCCCAGCATTTT
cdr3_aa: CAWSDSEGQPQHF

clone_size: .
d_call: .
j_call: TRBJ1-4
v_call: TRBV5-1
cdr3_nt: TGCGCCAGCAGCCCCGTAAGGGGCTGGGGTGCAACTAATGAAAAACTGTTTTTT
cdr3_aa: CASSPVRGWGATNEKLFF

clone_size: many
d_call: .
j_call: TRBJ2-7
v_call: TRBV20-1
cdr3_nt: TGCAGTGCTAGAGATCAGTCCGACTACGAGCAGTACTTC
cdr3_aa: CSARDQSDYEQYF